This TCR beta chain was recovered during a study of tumor-infiltrating lymphocytes in primary liver carcinoma. Study conclusions and caveats: Tumor region pairs showed greater overlap than either tumor-adjacent or tumor-blood pairs did.

Scientists recovered RNA and DNA together from around 20-30 mg of unsorted bulk tissue. Chronic HBV infection, untreated so far, was present in the patients. TCR beta cDNA came from 400 to 500 ng total RNA, primed with a constant-region primer. Construction of TCR beta libraries relied on three successive nested multiplex PCR rounds employing slightly modified ARM-PCR. The opening two PCR rounds, ten to eleven cycles each, paired TRBV1-TRBV30 forward primers with a C-beta reverse primer. TCRdb recomputed calls from the multiplex PCR reads with MiXCR, one row per CDR3 protein. The sample shows under 45,000 distinct CDR3 sequences, approximately 70% of them seen only once. V trimming: 6 bases; J trimming: 3 bases; junction bases outside the gene matches: 6. The CDR3 runs 15 residues. CDR1 and CDR2 from the germline V gene are ENHRY and SYGVKD. Worth noting for this clonotype: What it recognizes is unknown. This CDR3 is missing its conserved last phenylalanine or tryptophan, likely due to a read error.

Sequencing was performed on liver tumor tissue from sampling region 2. Subset here: tumor region T2, inferior pole. The receptor comes from a man aged 35-49 years with primary liver carcinoma and hepatitis B virus infection. The rearrangement uses TRBV10-3 and TRBJ2-1; 9 nucleotides match TRBD2. The CDR3 region has the DNA TGTGCCATCAGGGCTAGCGGGATCATCTACAATGAGCAGTTCCTC. This codes for CAIRASGIIYNEQFL.